Included here is one T cell receptor (beta chain) sequence, with context. What it recognizes is unknown. The source of the sample is a study of cytomegalovirus exposure and HLA in healthy donors. Overall study findings and caveats: CMV serostatus was the only immune exposure information that was available. Clonal expansion, a later analysis showed, was greater in HLA-associated TCR beta chains than in equally common others.

Germline V lookup: CDR1 LGHNA, CDR2 YSLEER. CDR3 length: 14 amino acids. V lost 0 bases and J lost 9, with 9 bases in between. PCR employed 60 Vbeta and 13 Jbeta primers. Sequencing was performed with immunoSEQ multiplex PCR; in TCRdb, only in-frame clones are kept and a portion is missing. The data show under 200,000 clones, about 13% seen once. V gene TRBV4-3 combines with J gene TRBJ1-6; no firm D call. Specimen: PBMCs. This sequence was found in a man aged 45-65 years in good health and CMV-seropositive. The CDR3 spells CASSQDRRGSPLHF. Here the CDR3 DNA reads TGCGCCAGCAGCCAAGATAGGCGGGGTTCACCCCTCCACTTT.